The next 24 T cell receptor beta chains were all read from a single sample in a study of cytomegalovirus exposure and HLA in healthy donors. PCR involved 60 Vbeta and 13 Jbeta primers. Libraries were prepared by immunoSEQ multiplex PCR; TCRdb keeps only in-frame clonotypes and omits some of them. The data contain about 120,000 clones, 65% to 90% of them singletons. Material for sequencing was PBMCs. The receptors were gathered from a woman in her thirties or forties in good health and CMV-seronegative.

For the CDR3, the DNA is TGTGCCAGCTCACCGTCCTATTCGGGACAGGGGGTTTTGGGTGAAGCTTTCTTT. Translating gives CASSPSYSGQGVLGEAFF. The chain recombines TRBV18 with TRBJ1-1; TRBD1 matches at 11 bases. Germline V gene sequence: CDR1 KGHSH, CDR2 LQKENI. The CDR3 consists of 18 residues. Trimming took 3 bases from V and 7 from J; bases not matched to a gene: 16. Full variable domain (missing parts from reference TRBV18 and TRBJ1-1): NAGVMQNPRHLVRRRGQEARLRCSPMKGHSHVYWYRQLPEEGLKFMVYLQKENIIDESGMPKERFSAEFPKEGPSILRIQQVVRGDSAAYFCASSPSYSGQGVLGEAFFGQGTRLTVV.

The chain recombines TRBV18 with TRBJ2-5; TRBD2 might be the D (5 bases). The CDR3 runs 12 residues. Germline-derived CDR1 and CDR2 are KGHSH and LQKENI. V was shortened by 11 bases and J by 4 bases, with 14 bases between the two germline ends. The CDR3 loop is CAASEGPETQYF. In DNA, the CDR3 is TGTGCCGCATCAGAGGGCCCAGAGACCCAGTACTTC. The entire variable domain, with the rest obtained from reference TRBV18 and TRBJ2-5, is as follows: NAGVMQNPRHLVRRRGQEARLRCSPMKGHSHVYWYRQLPEEGLKFMVYLQKENIIDESGMPKERFSAEFPKEGPSILRIQQVVRGDSAAYFCAASEGPETQYFGPGTRLLVL.

The chain links TRBV10-1 to TRBJ1-1; TRBD1 might be the D (5 bases). Trimming cost V 0 bases and J 5 bases, with 10 bases left between them. The CDR3 length is 14 residues. Looked up from germline, CDR1 is WNHNN and CDR2 is SYGVQD (reference sequence). CDR3 sequence (DNA): TGCGCCAGCAGTGAGTCGGGGGGTAGGACTGAAGCTTTCTTT. It codes for CASSESGGRTEAFF.

The gene calls are TRBV12-1 and TRBJ2-1; TRBD2 is taken as the D call from the table, unchecked against the DNA. TRBV12-1 is a recognized pseudogene. The length of the CDR3 is 18 residues. The CDR3 bases are TGTGCCAGCAGCTCGGAGCGGGGGGCGGGATACCCCTACAATGAGCAGTTCTTC. Its protein product is CASSSERGAGYPYNEQFF.

The chain employs TRBV9 and TRBJ1-1; D call uncertain. Germline CDR1 is SGDLS and CDR2 is YYNGEE. CDR3 length equals 12 residues. The V end was cut by 4 bases, the J end by 3 bases, with 7 bases between. CDR3 DNA sequence: TGTGCCAGCAGCCCGCGGGACACTGAAGCTTTCTTT. Its protein is CASSPRDTEAFF.

This chain uses TRBV5-1 with TRBJ2-3; D ambiguous. The V gene lost 5 bases and the J gene lost 2 bases, with 6 bases spanning the gap. This CDR3 has 12 residues. CDR1 is SGHRS, CDR2 YFSETQ, per germline. The CDR3 region has the DNA TGCGCCAGCAGTCAACACACAGATACGCAGTATTTT. Residues: CASSQHTDTQYF.

This clone was picked up one time. The CDR3 nucleotides are TGTGCCAGGTGGGCAGGATGGTCTGGAAACACCATATATTTT. Its protein is CARWAGWSGNTIYF. This chain connects TRBV2 to TRBJ1-3; no reliable D call. The V gene lost 9 bases and the J gene lost 1 base, with 13 bases spanning the gap. The germline V gene encodes CDR1 SNHLY and CDR2 FYNNEI. CDR3 length equals 14 residues.

V usage is TRBV7-6 and J usage is TRBJ2-2, with 10 positions matching TRBD1. Trimming removed 1 base from V and 8 bases from J; junction bases left unmatched: 13. The V gene's germline CDR1 is SGHVS and CDR2 FNYEAQ. CDR3 length: 18 amino acids. DNA for the CDR3: TGTGCCAGCAGCTTAGACGAGACAGGGGGCCCGGCTGGAGGGGAGCTGTTTTTT. Its translation is CASSLDETGGPAGGELFF.

This clone occurred a few times. The rearrangement uses TRBV29-1 and TRBJ1-1, with a weak D call TRBD1 (5 bases). V shed 7 bases and J shed 3 bases, with 9 bases lying between them. This CDR3 has 11 residues. The germline V gene encodes CDR1 SQVTM and CDR2 ANQGSEA. CDR3 bases: TGCAGCGGCGGGGGGGACACTGAAGCTTTCTTT. Encoded protein: CSGGGDTEAFF.

The count of this clone is one. The V gene is TRBV6-1, the J gene TRBJ2-7; TRBD2 matches at 11 bases. The CDR3 has 16 residues. Germline V gives CDR1 MNHNS, CDR2 SASEGT. V lost 2 bases, J lost 3 bases, and 6 bases stayed unmatched. CDR3: CASSELTSGADYEQYF. CDR3 DNA sequence: TGTGCCAGCAGTGAACTGACTAGCGGGGCCGACTACGAGCAGTACTTC.

The chain links TRBV7-3 to TRBJ2-2; D perhaps matches TRBD2 (5 bases). Trimming stripped 4 bases from V and 6 bases from J, with 6 bases between. The germline V gene has CDR1 SGHTA and CDR2 FQGTGA. This CDR3 is built from 12 residues. The chain's CDR3 is CASSSAAGELFF. The CDR3 bases are TGTGCCAGCAGCTCAGCGGCCGGGGAGCTGTTTTTT. Full variable domain (remainder filled in from reference TRBV7-3 and TRBJ2-2): GAGVSQTPSNKVTEKGKYVELRCDPISGHTALYWYRQSLGQGPEFLIYFQGTGAADDSGLPNDRFFAVRPEGSVSTLKIQRTERGDSAVYLCASSSAAGELFFGEGSRLTVL.

The chain uses TRBV7-9 and TRBJ2-4, with 7 nucleotides matching TRBD1. Germline lookup yields CDR1 SEHNR and CDR2 FQNEAQ (reference sequence). Trimming cost V 5 bases and J 5 bases; bases outside gene matches: 9. CDR3 size: 15 residues. The CDR3 reads CASSARSTGENIQYF. CDR3 nucleotides: TGTGCCAGCAGCGCTCGATCCACAGGGGAAAACATTCAGTACTTC.

The chain joins TRBV29-1 to TRBJ1-1; the match to TRBD1 covers 7 bases. In germline, CDR1 is SQVTM, CDR2 ANQGSEA. The CDR3 contains 13 residues. Unmatched junction bases numbered 8, after V lost 5 bases and J lost 5 bases. CDR3 sequence reads: CSVRRGGWTEAFF. In nucleotides, the CDR3 is TGCAGCGTTCGCCGAGGGGGCTGGACTGAAGCTTTCTTT.

The chain recombines TRBV4-1 with TRBJ2-7; D is undetermined. V lost 4 bases, J lost 3 bases, and 10 bases lay in between. CDR3 length equals 13 residues. CDR1 MGHRA and CDR2 YSYEKL come from the germline V gene. The CDR3 protein is CASSLRAGYEQYF. The CDR3, as DNA: TGCGCCAGCAGCCTACGTGCCGGCTACGAGCAGTACTTC.

The chain links TRBV6-5 to TRBJ2-3, with D possibly TRBD2 on 5 matching bases. The CDR3 spans 15 residues. Deletions cut 6 bases from V and 1 base from J, with 14 bases between. CDR1 MNHEY and CDR2 SVGAGI come from the germline V gene. CDR3 bases: TGTGCCAGCAGACCGATGGTCGGGGGCACAGATACGCAGTATTTT. This gives the protein CASRPMVGGTDTQYF.

As DNA, the CDR3 is TGTGCCAGCAGCTTAAGAGGGCTCGGGGAGACCCAGTACTTC. The encoded protein is CASSLRGLGETQYF. The chain joins TRBV11-2 to TRBJ2-5; the D gene is possibly TRBD2 (5 bases). The CDR3 has 14 amino acids. The germline V and J ends were trimmed by 2 bases and 5 bases, with 12 bases remaining between them. Germline-derived CDR1 and CDR2 are SGHAT and FQNNGV. Together with reference TRBV11-2 and TRBJ2-5, the CDR3 gives the full variable domain: EAGVAQSPRYKIIEKRQSVAFWCNPISGHATLYWYQQILGQGPKLLIQFQNNGVVDDSQLPKDRFSAERLKGVDSTLKIQPAKLEDSAVYLCASSLRGLGETQYFGPGTRLLVL.

The chain uses TRBV4-2 and TRBJ1-1, with 12 positions matching TRBD1. The ends lost 4 bases at V and 6 bases at J; junction bases unmatched: 12. CDR1 is LGHNA, CDR2 YNFKEQ, per germline. The CDR3 has 17 residues. Written as DNA, the CDR3 is TGTGCCAGCAGCCTAGGGGGACAGGGGGCCCTCGGGTCTGAAGCTTTCTTT. It is translated as CASSLGGQGALGSEAFF.

The chain links TRBV6-1 to TRBJ1-6; D is perhaps TRBD1 (6 bases). This CDR3 comprises 14 residues. V was shortened by 3 bases and J by 9 bases, with 12 bases between the two germline ends. From germline, CDR1 is MNHNS and CDR2 SASEGT. CDR3 in amino acids: CASSDGGALSPLHF. For the CDR3, the DNA is TGTGCCAGCAGTGATGGGGGGGCGCTTTCACCCCTCCACTTT.

The V call is TRBV6-5, the J call TRBJ1-2; possible D gene TRBD1, 5 bases. The V gene's germline CDR1 is MNHEY and CDR2 SVGAGI. The CDR3 is 13 amino acids. The V end lost 7 bases, the J end lost 6 bases, and 15 bases lay between the germline ends. In nucleotides, the CDR3 is TGTGCCAGCACCAAAACTGGGACTGATGGCTACACCTTC. Translating gives CASTKTGTDGYTF.

This chain connects TRBV4-1 to TRBJ1-2; D ambiguous. The CDR3 consists of 14 residues. The V end lost 3 bases, the J end lost 7 bases, and 15 bases lay between the germline ends. The germline V gene encodes CDR1 MGHRA and CDR2 YSYEKL. The CDR3 DNA reads as TGCGCCAGCAGCCAGATTGGACTGTTTGCTGGCTACACCTTC. Translation gives CASSQIGLFAGYTF.

The rearrangement joins TRBV7-3 to TRBJ2-1; the match to TRBD2 covers 9 bases. The germline gives CDR1 SGHTA, CDR2 FQGTGA. The CDR3 is 21 residues long. The junction had 28 bases not matched to a gene; V was cut back by 5 bases and J by 8 bases. CDR3 sequence: CASSPRQKIAGAPGSLYEQFF. CDR3 in DNA: TGTGCCAGCAGCCCAAGGCAAAAGATAGCGGGGGCCCCAGGGTCCCTCTATGAGCAGTTCTTC. The full variable domain, completed using reference TRBV7-3 and TRBJ2-1, is GAGVSQTPSNKVTEKGKYVELRCDPISGHTALYWYRQSLGQGPEFLIYFQGTGAADDSGLPNDRFFAVRPEGSVSTLKIQRTERGDSAVYLCASSPRQKIAGAPGSLYEQFFGPGTRLTVL.

The chain recombines TRBV7-3 with TRBJ2-7, with 7 bases fitting TRBD1. CDR3 length: 13 residues. The germline V gene has CDR1 SGHTA and CDR2 FQGTGA. Germline trimming cut 6 bases from V and 3 bases from J; bases unmatched to any gene: 5. The DNA for the CDR3 is TGTGCCAGCAGGGGGACAGAATTCTACGAGCAGTACTTC. Translating gives CASRGTEFYEQYF.

V usage is TRBV19 and J usage is TRBJ1-2, with 10 bases aligning to TRBD1. Germline CDR1 reads LNHDA; CDR2 reads SQIVND (reference sequence). V shed 6 bases, J shed 8 bases, and the junction held 3 bases outside the gene matches. The CDR3 spans 12 residues. This CDR3 is CASRGTGVGYTF. Here the CDR3 DNA reads TGTGCCAGTAGGGGGACAGGGGTCGGCTACACCTTC.

V is TRBV6-4 and J is TRBJ2-1; TRBD2 matches at 10 bases. CDR1 and CDR2 (germline): MRHNA, SNTAGT. The CDR3 runs to 16 residues. The V segment lost 0 bases and the J segment 5 bases; nucleotides outside the gene matches: 4. CDR3 nucleotides: TGTGCCAGCAGTGACTCTTGGACTAGCGGAGACAATGAGCAGTTCTTC. It is translated as CASSDSWTSGDNEQFF.